This T cell receptor beta chain was observed in a study of human T cells and chemical hapten exposure. Study-wide results and caveats: Expanded TCRs produced significantly more large CDR3 similarity clusters than controls did. Counts of TCRs above 1 in 1000 frequency stayed unchanged with DPC sensitization.

Original data processing: TCR counts had a median of about 94,000 per sample and spanned roughly 20,000 to 750,000. TCRdb re-called the RACE reads through MiXCR, storing one row per CDR3 protein. TCRdb, not the original authors, processed these V and J calls. The sample carries roughly 380,000 distinct CDR3 sequences, approximately 5.1% recorded once. This CDR3 is built from 16 residues. Germline lookup yields CDR1 MNHNY and CDR2 SVGAGI (reference sequence). The V gene end was trimmed by 2 bases and the J gene end by 4 bases; junction bases not matched to a gene: 10. The time point denotes: pre-sensitization, week 0. Treatment specified: therapeutic diphenylcyclopropenone sensitization with weekly scalp DPC. Samples of blood were obtained prior to the application of each patch test. This clonotype was observed a handful of times. Its target is unknown.

The chain joins TRBV6-6 to TRBJ1-2; TRBD1 agrees at 7 bases. The specimen comprised whole blood, sampled in connection with sensitization to the hapten diphenylcyclopropenone (DPC). This TCR came from a woman aged 45 to 65 with alopecia areata. Some clones in this sample may be carry-over from other donors' samples. The CDR3 loop reads CASSYAYDREGYGYTF. The CDR3 DNA is TGTGCCAGCAGTTACGCGTATGACAGGGAAGGCTATGGCTACACCTTC.